This TCR beta chain was sequenced during a study of blood T cell repertoires in COVID-19. Looking at the study overall: The cDNA or gDNA used as material had been derived from T cells, B-cell-depleted T cells, or PBMCs.

Methods used by the authors: Amplification of reference gene primers provided the estimated nucleated cell counts. Data came from immunoSEQ multiplex PCR; TCRdb stores just in-frame clones and leaves some out. V, J and clone size derive from that table, while D and trimming were established from the DNA sequence. In the table there are roughly 97,000 clones, about 90% of which are singletons. This clone has just one count. With 4 bases clipped from V and 4 bases from J, the junction kept 9 bases outside the gene matches. This CDR3 comprises 16 residues. The germline V gene encodes CDR1 SGDLS and CDR2 YYNGEE.

The chain joins TRBV9 to TRBJ2-3; 10 bases agree with TRBD1. Material for sequencing was peripheral blood. This TCR derives from a human donor in a cohort sampled during active COVID-19. The CDR3 DNA sequence: TGTGCCAGCAGCACCCGACAGGGGGCGCCGGCAGATACGCAGTATTTT. This codes for CASSTRQGAPADTQYF.